The 17 T cell receptor beta chains below were found in one sample sequenced in a study of T-cell memory formation after mild COVID-19. TCRdb independently ran MiXCR on the 5' RACE reads; one entry per CDR3 protein. The sample lists about 400,000 distinct CDR3 sequences, about a quarter seen once, with about 12% in the top ten. Sequencing was done on a sample of PBMCs or a T cell subset sorted from them (not recorded which). These receptors were obtained from an adult woman who had mild COVID-19 (a few samples of this study predate the infection). Cell type and time point are not known.

The chain links TRBV4-2 to TRBJ2-1; 13 bases line up with TRBD2. CDR3 length: 16 amino acids. V gave up 0 bases and J gave up 8 bases; unmatched junction bases: 4. CDR1 is LGHNA and CDR2 is YNFKEQ in the germline V gene. The CDR3 loop is CASSQETSGGAYEQFF. The CDR3 DNA reads TGTGCCAGCAGCCAAGAAACTAGCGGGGGGGCCTATGAGCAGTTCTTC.

This clonotype was counted at least ten times. The chain employs TRBV12-3 or TRBV12-4 and TRBJ2-7; a possible D gene is TRBD2 (5 bases). Trimming removed 5 bases from V and 5 bases from J, with 10 bases in between. The CDR3 consists of 12 residues. CDR3: CASSRPGNEQYF. The CDR3 DNA reads as TGTGCCAGCAGTCGCCCCGGGAACGAGCAGTACTTC.

The J gene is TRBJ1-5, the V gene TRBV12-3 or TRBV12-4; D is undetermined. V dropped 5 bases and J dropped 11 bases, with 10 bases sitting between them. The CDR3 sequence is 11 residues long. The CDR3 DNA is TGTGCCAGCAGTGCTGACTGGGCCCAGCATTTT. Amino acids: CASSADWAQHF.

The chain employs TRBV19 and TRBJ2-3, with D unresolved. V lost 7 bases, J lost 5 bases, and 4 bases lay in between. This CDR3 has 10 amino acids. The germline gives CDR1 LNHDA, CDR2 SQIVND (reference sequence). The CDR3 is CASKRDTQYF. The CDR3 DNA is TGTGCCAGTAAGAGAGATACGCAGTATTTT.

DNA of the CDR3: TGTGCCAGCAGCCCCCGCCGGCGGCAAGAGGGTGAGCAGTTCTTC. Protein sequence: CASSPRRRQEGEQFF. The chain couples TRBV11-3 to TRBJ2-1; D possibly corresponds to TRBD2 (5 bases). Trimming removed 5 bases from V and 9 bases from J, with 20 bases in between. Germline V gene lookup returns CDR1 SGHNT and CDR2 YENEEA. The CDR3 has 15 residues.

This clonotype showed up just once. The chain recombines TRBV5-1 with TRBJ2-7; D unresolved. CDR3 length equals 13 residues. Trimming removed 7 bases from V and 0 bases from J, with 11 bases in between. Germline-derived CDR1 and CDR2 are SGHRS and YFSETQ. CDR3 loop: CASQAPSSYEQYF. The DNA for the CDR3 is TGCGCCAGCCAGGCCCCCTCCTCCTACGAGCAGTACTTC.

This chain joins TRBV7-2 and TRBJ2-3; 10 bases are shared with TRBD2. The trim removed 2 bases at V and 6 bases at J, leaving 5 bases unmatched. CDR1 is SGHTA and CDR2 is FQGNSA in the germline V gene. The CDR3 has 15 amino acids. The CDR3 region has the DNA TGTGCCAGCAGCTTAAGCGGGGGGGCGTCGGATACGCAGTATTTT. Amino acids: CASSLSGGASDTQYF.

J is TRBJ1-2 and V is TRBV4-1, with 9 bases matching TRBD1. There are 16 residues in the CDR3. CDR1 is MGHRA, CDR2 YSYEKL, per germline. J gave up 6 bases and V 0 bases, and 8 bases lay outside the gene matches. CDR3 region: CASSQDFADRGDGYTF. The CDR3 nucleotides read TGCGCCAGCAGCCAAGATTTTGCGGACAGGGGTGATGGCTACACCTTC.

The table lists this clonotype with a few counts. V and J are TRBV9 and TRBJ1-5, with D uncertain. Looked up from germline, CDR1 is SGDLS and CDR2 is YYNGEE. V was clipped by 0 bases and J by 0 bases, with 7 bases between them. The CDR3 sequence is 15 residues long. The CDR3 DNA follows: TGTGCCAGCAGCGTAGAGGGAAATAGCAATCAGCCCCAGCATTTT. Encoded protein: CASSVEGNSNQPQHF.

This chain connects TRBV19 to TRBJ2-3, with D possibly being TRBD2 (6 bases). Trimming took off 3 bases at V and 2 bases at J, with 12 bases between the two ends. CDR1 is LNHDA, CDR2 SQIVND, per germline (reference sequence). This CDR3 comprises 15 residues. The CDR3 region has the DNA TGTGCCAGTAGTATCGTCGGGACTCCCACAGATACGCAGTATTTT. Its protein is CASSIVGTPTDTQYF. Drawing the rest from reference TRBV19 and TRBJ2-3, the complete variable domain is DGGITQSPKYLFRKEGQNVTLSCEQNLNHDAMYWYRQDPGQGLRLIYYSQIVNDFQKGDIAEGYSVSREKKESFPLTVTSAQKNPTAFYLCASSIVGTPTDTQYFGPGTRLTVL.

The CDR3 loop is CASSPPAGGYNEQYF. The CDR3 DNA follows: TGTGCCAGCAGTCCCCCCGCAGGAGGTTACAACGAGCAGTACTTC. The J gene is TRBJ2-7, the V gene TRBV27, with D possibly being TRBD2 (5 bases). The V gene lost 5 bases and the J gene lost 5 bases, with 19 bases spanning the gap. Looked up from germline, CDR1 is MNHEY and CDR2 is SMNVEV (reference sequence). The CDR3 totals 15 residues.

This clonotype appeared a few times. The gene calls are TRBV14 and TRBJ2-1; D possibly corresponds to TRBD2 (5 bases). This CDR3 is built from 16 residues. Germline V gene sequence: CDR1 SGHDN, CDR2 FVKESK. Trimming took 0 bases from V and 2 from J, leaving 11 bases between them. The DNA of the CDR3 is TGTGCCAGCAGCCAAGAAAAAGGAGGAACCTACAATGAGCAGTTCTTC. It yields the protein CASSQEKGGTYNEQFF.

V and J are TRBV12-3 or TRBV12-4 and TRBJ2-1; TRBD2 matches at 11 bases. The CDR3 consists of 15 residues. With 6 bases clipped from V and 9 bases from J, the junction kept 10 bases outside the gene matches. The chain's CDR3 is CASSFSGRALGEQFF. CDR3 sequence (DNA): TGTGCCAGCAGCTTTAGCGGGAGGGCCCTCGGTGAGCAGTTCTTC.

In this sample, this clonotype turned up a few times. The chain couples TRBV4-3 to TRBJ1-5; D gene ambiguous. CDR3 length: 14 amino acids. Germline-derived CDR1 and CDR2 are LGHNA and YSLEER. V was cut by 0 bases and J by 4 bases, with 7 bases left in between. CDR3 sequence reads: CASSQDPGNQPQHF. DNA for the CDR3: TGCGCCAGCAGCCAAGACCCGGGGAATCAGCCCCAGCATTTT.

The chain combines TRBV20-1 with TRBJ2-7, with 8 bases fitting TRBD2. The CDR3 contains 16 residues. J lost 2 bases, V lost 6 bases, and 15 bases had no gene match. The germline CDR1 and CDR2 sequences are DFQATT and SNEGSKA (reference sequence). The CDR3 region has the DNA TGCAGTGCCGCTAAAGCGGGAGTGGGGAGTACCTACGAGCAGTACTTC. It translates to CSAAKAGVGSTYEQYF.

At least ten counts were recorded for this clonotype. The V call is TRBV29-1, the J call TRBJ2-7; D unresolved. The CDR3 has 12 amino acids. The V end lost 4 bases, the J end lost 0 bases, and 7 bases lay between the germline ends. From germline, CDR1 is SQVTM and CDR2 ANQGSEA. The CDR3 loop is CSVAVSSYEQYF. CDR3 DNA: TGCAGCGTTGCCGTGAGCTCCTACGAGCAGTACTTC.

This clonotype was found a few times. The chain couples TRBV9 to TRBJ2-1; weak D call: TRBD2 (6 bases). Trimming removed 4 bases from V and 3 bases from J, with 8 bases in between. The CDR3 has 13 amino acids. Germline CDR1 reads SGDLS; CDR2 reads YYNGEE. CDR3 nucleotides: TGTGCCAGCAGCACGGGGGACTACAATGAGCAGTTCTTC. Its translation is CASSTGDYNEQFF.